The entry below describes one TCR beta chain. This entry comes from a study of CD8 T cells in Susac syndrome. As for the study in general: The Susac syndrome patients were therapy-naive, on corticosteroids, or on intravenous immunoglobulin alone at blood draw.

It was with random hexamers that roughly 0.45 to 1 ug RNA was reverse transcribed. Amplification of TCR beta CDR3 was carried out by immunoSEQ multiplex PCR, which covered 54 Vbeta and 13 Jbeta segments. One entry per CDR3 protein, called by TCRdb with MiXCR from the immunoSEQ multiplex PCR reads. The sample includes about 81,000 distinct CDR3 sequences, 85% to 95% of them seen just once. In blood CD8+ and CD4+ T cells, TCR beta underwent sequencing. Negative isolation yielded CD4+ and CD8+ T cells, and FACS enriched TEMRA cells. The CDR3 is made up of 16 amino acids. With V trimmed by 0 bases and J by 5 bases, 5 bases remained unmatched. Per the germline V gene, CDR1 is SGDLS and CDR2 is YYNGEE.

The sample comprised CD8+ T cells from PBMCs. The chain links TRBV9 to TRBJ1-4, with 9 bases aligning to TRBD1. This TCR derives from a human donor with Susac syndrome. CDR3 in DNA: TGTGCCAGCAGCGTAGGTTTTGACAGGGGGAATGAAAAACTGTTTTTT. Its protein is CASSVGFDRGNEKLFF.